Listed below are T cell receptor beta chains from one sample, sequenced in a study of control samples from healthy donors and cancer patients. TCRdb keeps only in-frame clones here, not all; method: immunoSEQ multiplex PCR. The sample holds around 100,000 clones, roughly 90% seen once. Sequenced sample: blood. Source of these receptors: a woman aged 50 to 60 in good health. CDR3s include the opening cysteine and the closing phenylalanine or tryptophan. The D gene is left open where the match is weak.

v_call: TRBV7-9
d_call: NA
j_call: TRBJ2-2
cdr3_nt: TGTGCCAGCAGCTTTGGGGCCAGGGGTCACACCGGGGAGCTGTTTTTT
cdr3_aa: CASSFGARGHTGELFF

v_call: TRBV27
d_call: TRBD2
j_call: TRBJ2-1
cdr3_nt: TGTGCCAGCAGTTTGGCGGGAGACGTTGAGCAGTTCTTC
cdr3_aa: CASSLAGDVEQFF

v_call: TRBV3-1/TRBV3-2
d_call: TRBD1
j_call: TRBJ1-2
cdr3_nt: TGTGCCAGCAGCCACCGGGGACAGGGGGATGGCTACACCTTC
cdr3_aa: CASSHRGQGDGYTF

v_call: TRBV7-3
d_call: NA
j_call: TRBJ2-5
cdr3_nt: TGTGCCAGCAGCTTAAACCCCGGGCAGGGGATGACCCAGTACTTC
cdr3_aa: CASSLNPGQGMTQYF

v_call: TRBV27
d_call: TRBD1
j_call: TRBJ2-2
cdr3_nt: TGTGCCAGCAGTACCGACAGGGGGCGGACCGGGGAGCTGTTTTTT
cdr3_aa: CASSTDRGRTGELFF

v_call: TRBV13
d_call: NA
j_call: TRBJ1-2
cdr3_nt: TGTGCCAGCAGCCCCCCAGAGGGCCGGGAAAACTATGGCTACACCTTC
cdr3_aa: CASSPPEGRENYGYTF

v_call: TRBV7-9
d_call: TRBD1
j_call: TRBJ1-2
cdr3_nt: TGTGCCAGCAGCTTTAGAGGACAGGAGTACTATGGCTACACCTTC
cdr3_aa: CASSFRGQEYYGYTF

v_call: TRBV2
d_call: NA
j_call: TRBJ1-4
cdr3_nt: TGTGCCAGCAGCCGGAGCGGGGGGACGGCTAATGAAAAACTGTTTTTT
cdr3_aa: CASSRSGGTANEKLFF

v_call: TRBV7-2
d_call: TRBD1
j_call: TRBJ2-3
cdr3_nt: TGTGCCAGCAGCTTGGGTGGGGGGACAGGGACCAGGCATACGCAGTATTTT
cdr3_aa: CASSLGGGTGTRHTQYF

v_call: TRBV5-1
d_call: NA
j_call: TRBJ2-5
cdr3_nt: TGCGCCAGCAGCTTGTCCCAAAAAGAGACCCAGTACTTC
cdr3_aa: CASSLSQKETQYF

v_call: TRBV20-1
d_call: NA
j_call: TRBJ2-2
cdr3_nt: TGCAGTGCTAGTGGGAAGCCCCTATCCGGGGAGCTGTTTTTT
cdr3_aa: CSASGKPLSGELFF

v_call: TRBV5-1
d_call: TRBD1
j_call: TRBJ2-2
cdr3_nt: TGCGCCAGCAGCCAGGGGGTCGGGGAGCTGTTTTTT
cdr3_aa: CASSQGVGELFF

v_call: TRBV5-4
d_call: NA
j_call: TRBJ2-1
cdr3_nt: TGTGCCAGCAGCTTGGAAGTCACACGCGCCCGGGATGAGCAGTTCTTC
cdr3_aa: CASSLEVTRARDEQFF

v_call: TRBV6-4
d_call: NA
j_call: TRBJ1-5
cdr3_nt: TGTGCCAACCCGCGGGACAATCAGCCCCAGCATTTT
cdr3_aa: CANPRDNQPQHF

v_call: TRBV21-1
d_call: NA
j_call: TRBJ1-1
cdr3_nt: TGTGCCAGCAGGAAATACCTCCGGACGCAGGGGGGGAACACTGAAGCTTTCTTT
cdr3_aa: CASRKYLRTQGGNTEAFF

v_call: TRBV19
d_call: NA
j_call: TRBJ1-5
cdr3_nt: TGTGCCAGTAGTATAGACAGGGACCGGCCCCAGCATTTT
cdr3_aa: CASSIDRDRPQHF

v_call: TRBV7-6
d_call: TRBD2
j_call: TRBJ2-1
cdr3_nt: TGTGCCAGCAGCTTAGAAGCGGGGCCCTACAATGAGCAGTTCTTC
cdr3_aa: CASSLEAGPYNEQFF

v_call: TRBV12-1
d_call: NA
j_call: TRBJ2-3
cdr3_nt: TGTGCCCCCTCCCGGGGACTAGCGAGGGATACGCAGTATTTT
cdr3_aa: CAPSRGLARDTQYF

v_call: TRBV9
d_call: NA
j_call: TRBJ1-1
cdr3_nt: TGTGCCAGCAGCGGACTGATTGGCACTGAAGCTTTCTTT
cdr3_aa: CASSGLIGTEAFF

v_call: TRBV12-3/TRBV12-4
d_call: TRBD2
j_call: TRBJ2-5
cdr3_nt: TGTGCCAGCAGGCCGGGACTAGAAGAGACCCAGTACTTC
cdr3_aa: CASRPGLEETQYF

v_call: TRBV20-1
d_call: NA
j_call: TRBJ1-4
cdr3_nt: TGCAGTGCGTCCCAGAATGCGGTGTTTTTT
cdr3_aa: CSASQNAVFF

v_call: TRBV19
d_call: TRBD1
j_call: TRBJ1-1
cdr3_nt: TGTGCCAGTAGTATCGACTGGGACAGGCCGAACACTGAAGCTTTCTTT
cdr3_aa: CASSIDWDRPNTEAFF

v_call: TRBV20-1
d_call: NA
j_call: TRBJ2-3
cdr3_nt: TGCAGTGCCAGCCAGCAATATACGCAGTATTTT
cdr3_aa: CSASQQYTQYF

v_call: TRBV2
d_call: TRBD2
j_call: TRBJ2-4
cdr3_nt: TGTGCCAGATCCTTGACTAGCGGAGTGGGTATAGCCAAAAACATTCAGTACTTC
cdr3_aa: CARSLTSGVGIAKNIQYF